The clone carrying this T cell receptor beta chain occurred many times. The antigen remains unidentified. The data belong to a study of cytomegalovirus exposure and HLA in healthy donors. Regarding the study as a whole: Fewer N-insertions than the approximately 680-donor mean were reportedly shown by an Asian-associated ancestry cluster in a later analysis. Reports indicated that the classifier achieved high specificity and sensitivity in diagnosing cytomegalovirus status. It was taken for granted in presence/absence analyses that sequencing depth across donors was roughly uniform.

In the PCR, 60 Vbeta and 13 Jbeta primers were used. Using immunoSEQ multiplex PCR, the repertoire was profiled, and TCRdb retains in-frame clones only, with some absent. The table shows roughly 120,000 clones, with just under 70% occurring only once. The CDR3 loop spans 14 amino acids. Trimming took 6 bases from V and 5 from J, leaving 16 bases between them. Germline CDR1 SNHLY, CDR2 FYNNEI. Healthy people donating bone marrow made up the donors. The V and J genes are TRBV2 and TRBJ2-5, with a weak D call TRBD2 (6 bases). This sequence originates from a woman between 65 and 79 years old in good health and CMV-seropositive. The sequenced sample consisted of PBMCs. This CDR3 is CASRYRDSTETQYF. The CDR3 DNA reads TGTGCCAGCAGGTACCGGGACTCGACCGAGACCCAGTACTTC.